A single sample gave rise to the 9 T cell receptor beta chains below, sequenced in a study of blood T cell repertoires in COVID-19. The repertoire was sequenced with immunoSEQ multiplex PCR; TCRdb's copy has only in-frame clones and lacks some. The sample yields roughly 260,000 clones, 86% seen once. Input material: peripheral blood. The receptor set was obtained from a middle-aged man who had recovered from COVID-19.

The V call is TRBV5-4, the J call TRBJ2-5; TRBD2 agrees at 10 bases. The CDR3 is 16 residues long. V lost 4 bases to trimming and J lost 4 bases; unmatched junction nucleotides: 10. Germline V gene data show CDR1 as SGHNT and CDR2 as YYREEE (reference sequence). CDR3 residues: CASSSPTAGGGETQYF. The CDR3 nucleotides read TGTGCCAGCAGCAGCCCGACAGCGGGGGGGGGAGAGACCCAGTACTTC.

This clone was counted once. Written as DNA, the CDR3 is TGTGCCTGGATCGACAGGGGTGGCGAGCAGTACTTC. This encodes CAWIDRGGEQYF. The V and J genes are TRBV30 and TRBJ2-7; 8 positions match TRBD1. From germline, CDR1 is GTSNPN and CDR2 SVGIG (reference sequence). This CDR3 contains 12 residues. Unmatched junction bases numbered 5, after V lost 4 bases and J lost 6 bases.

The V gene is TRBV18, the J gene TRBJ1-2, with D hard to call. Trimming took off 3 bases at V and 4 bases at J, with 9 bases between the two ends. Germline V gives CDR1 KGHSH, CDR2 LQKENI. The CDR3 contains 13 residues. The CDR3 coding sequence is TGTGCCAGCTCACCCGCGAGGCCCTATGGCTACACCTTC. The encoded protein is CASSPARPYGYTF.

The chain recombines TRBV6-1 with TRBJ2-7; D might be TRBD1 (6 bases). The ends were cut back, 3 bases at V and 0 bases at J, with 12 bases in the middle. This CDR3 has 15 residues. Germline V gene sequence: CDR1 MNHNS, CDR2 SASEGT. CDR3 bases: TGTGCCAGCAGTGACCGGGACACCGCCTCCTACGAGCAGTACTTC. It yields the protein CASSDRDTASYEQYF.

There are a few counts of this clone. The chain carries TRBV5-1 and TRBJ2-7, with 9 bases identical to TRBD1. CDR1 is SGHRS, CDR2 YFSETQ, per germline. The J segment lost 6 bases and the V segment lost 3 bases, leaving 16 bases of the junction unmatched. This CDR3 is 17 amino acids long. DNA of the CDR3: TGCGCCAGCAGCTCGCACTCAGCCGGGACAGGGAAGCCCGAGCAGTACTTC. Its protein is CASSSHSAGTGKPEQYF.

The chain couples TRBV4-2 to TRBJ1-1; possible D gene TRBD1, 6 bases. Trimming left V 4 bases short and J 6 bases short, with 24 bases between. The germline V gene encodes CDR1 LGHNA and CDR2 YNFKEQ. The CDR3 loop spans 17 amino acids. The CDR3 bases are TGTGCCAGCAGCCGGAGCAGGGGAAGTTATAGTAAATCTGAAGCTTTCTTT. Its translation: CASSRSRGSYSKSEAFF.

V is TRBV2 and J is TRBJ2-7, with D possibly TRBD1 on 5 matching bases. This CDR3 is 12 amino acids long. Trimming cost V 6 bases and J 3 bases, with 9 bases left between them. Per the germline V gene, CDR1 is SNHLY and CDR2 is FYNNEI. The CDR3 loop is CASSRVHYEQYF. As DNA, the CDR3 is TGTGCCAGCAGCAGGGTTCACTACGAGCAGTACTTC. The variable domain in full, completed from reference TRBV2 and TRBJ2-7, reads EPEVTQTPSHQVTQMGQEVILRCVPISNHLYFYWYRQILGQKVEFLVSFYNNEISEKSEIFDDQFSVERPDGSNFTLKIRSTKLEDSAMYFCASSRVHYEQYFGPGTRLTVT.

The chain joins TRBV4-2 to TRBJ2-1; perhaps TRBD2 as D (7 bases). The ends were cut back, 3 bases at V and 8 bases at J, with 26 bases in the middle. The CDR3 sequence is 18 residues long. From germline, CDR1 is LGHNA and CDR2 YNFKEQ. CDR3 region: CASSQGGDGGGARHEQFF. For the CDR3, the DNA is TGTGCCAGCAGCCAGGGAGGGGATGGCGGGGGCGCCCGGCATGAGCAGTTCTTC.

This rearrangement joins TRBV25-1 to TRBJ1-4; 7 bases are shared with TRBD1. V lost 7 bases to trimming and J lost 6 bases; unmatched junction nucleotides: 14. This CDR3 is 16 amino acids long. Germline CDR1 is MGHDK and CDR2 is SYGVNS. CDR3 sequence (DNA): TGTGCCAGCACCGGGGGAGTCCGGGACAGCGATGAAAAACTGTTTTTT. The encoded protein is CASTGGVRDSDEKLFF.